What follows are 13 T cell receptor beta chains derived from one specimen sequenced in a study of regulatory T cells in long-lasting Graves disease. Time point described: newly diagnosed GD, antithyroid drugs for less than 3 months. Scientists built the TCR library using RNA that was extracted from PBMCs. With iRepertoire HTBI primers and Arm-PCR of CDR3 regions, TCR beta libraries were built. A single record per CDR3 protein comes from TCRdb applying MiXCR to the multiplex PCR reads. The sample includes about 620,000 distinct CDR3 sequences, about 16% seen only once; the top ten take roughly 18%. These same records also appear under a second study, on T cells in Graves' hyperthyroidism and ophthalmopathy.

Sequenced here: peripheral blood mononuclear cells (PBMCs), sampled at new diagnosis, from a patient treated with antithyroid drugs. These receptors all come from a woman in her 30s with Graves disease.

This rearrangement joins TRBV27 to TRBJ2-7; 11 bases agree with TRBD2. Trimming cost V 7 bases and J 6 bases; bases outside gene matches: 8. CDR1 is MNHEY, CDR2 SMNVEV, per germline (reference sequence). This CDR3 has 14 residues. The CDR3: CASNIAGGPGEQYF. CDR3 nucleotide sequence: TGTGCCAGCAATATAGCGGGAGGGCCGGGCGAGCAGTACTTC.

This clonotype was found a few times. The rearrangement links TRBV7-9 to TRBJ2-6; 11 bases match TRBD1. Germline V gene data show CDR1 as SEHNR and CDR2 as FQNEAQ (reference sequence). The CDR3 loop spans 20 amino acids. The junction had 12 bases not matched to a gene; V was cut back by 3 bases and J by 2 bases. The CDR3 loop reads CASSFSWTGGDRTGANVLTF. The CDR3, as DNA: TGTGCCAGCAGCTTTTCCTGGACAGGGGGCGATAGGACTGGGGCCAACGTCCTGACTTTC. Together with reference TRBV7-9 and TRBJ2-6, the CDR3 gives the full variable domain: DTGVSQNPRHKITKRGQNVTFRCDPISEHNRLYWYRQTLGQGPEFLTYFQNEAQLEKSRLLSDRFSAERPKGSFSTLEIQRTEQGDSAMYLCASSFSWTGGDRTGANVLTFGAGSRLTVL.

This clonotype was seen ten or more times. The chain employs TRBV20-1 and TRBJ1-4; D might be TRBD1 (5 bases). V dropped 5 bases and J dropped 3 bases, with 10 bases sitting between them. The CDR3 spans 13 residues. Germline loops: CDR1 DFQATT, CDR2 SNEGSKA (reference sequence). In DNA form, the CDR3 reads TGCAGTGCTCCGGAAGGGGCTAATGAAAAACTGTTTTTT. Residues: CSAPEGANEKLFF.

Many counts were recorded for this clonotype. DNA for the CDR3: TGTGCCATCAGTGACTGGGACAGCAAAGCTTTCTTT. Translating it yields CAISDWDSKAFF. The rearrangement links TRBV10-3 to TRBJ1-1; 7 bases match TRBD1. Germline lookup yields CDR1 ENHRY and CDR2 SYGVKD. This CDR3 is 12 amino acids long. J gave up 9 bases and V 3 bases, and 4 bases lay outside the gene matches.

At least ten counts were recorded for this clonotype. The V call is TRBV18, the J call TRBJ1-3, with D hard to call. The CDR3 totals 14 residues. Germline-derived CDR1 and CDR2 are KGHSH and LQKENI. Trimming shortened V by 3 bases and J by 5 bases, and 11 bases separated the two germline ends. The CDR3, as DNA: TGTGCCAGCTCACCGGCCAGTGTAAGAAACACCATATATTTT. This encodes CASSPASVRNTIYF.

The chain is built from TRBV19 and TRBJ2-5; 13 bases line up with TRBD2. After removal of 3 bases from V and 5 bases from J, the junction contained 12 bases not matched to a gene. CDR1 LNHDA and CDR2 SQIVND come from the germline V gene (reference sequence). CDR3 length: 18 residues. DNA for the CDR3: TGTGCCAGTAGTATCCGGGGGACTAGCGGGATCACCAGGGAGACCCAGTACTTC. Protein product: CASSIRGTSGITRETQYF.

This clonotype has at least ten counts. The rearrangement uses TRBV6-1 and TRBJ1-1; TRBD1 matches at 7 bases. J lost 5 bases, V lost 6 bases, and 6 bases had no gene match. Looked up from germline, CDR1 is MNHNS and CDR2 is SASEGT. The CDR3 has 13 residues. CDR3 loop: CASSQQGRTEAFF. CDR3 DNA sequence: TGTGCCAGCAGCCAACAGGGGCGTACTGAAGCTTTCTTT.

In its sample, this clonotype was seen many times. The V and J genes are TRBV20-1 and TRBJ2-2; a weak D match, TRBD1 (7 bases). The CDR3 is made up of 14 amino acids. Germline V gene lookup returns CDR1 DFQATT and CDR2 SNEGSKA (reference sequence). The V gene lost 1 base and the J gene lost 5 bases, with 11 bases spanning the gap. The CDR3 coding sequence is TGCAGTGCTAGAGCGACAGGGAGGACCGGGGAGCTGTTTTTT. Its translation: CSARATGRTGELFF.

The V call is TRBV4-1, the J call TRBJ2-7; D call uncertain. V was cut by 4 bases and J by 5 bases, with 15 bases left in between. The germline gives CDR1 MGHRA, CDR2 YSYEKL. This CDR3 comprises 14 residues. The CDR3 DNA follows: TGCGCCAGCAGCCCCGGGCTTGGCAGCAACGAGCAGTACTTC. Protein sequence: CASSPGLGSNEQYF.

As concerns this clonotype: A much larger clone lies a single base off, so this may be a read error. The J gene is TRBJ1-5, the V gene TRBV28, with no clear D. The CDR3 extends over 16 amino acids. Germline CDR1 and CDR2: MDHEN and SYDVKM. In nucleotides, the CDR3 is TGTGCCAGCAGTTTATCCCAGGAGGATAGCGATCAGCCCCAGCATTTT. It encodes CASSLSQEDSDQPQHF.

This clonotype was recorded many times. The chain uses TRBV6-1 and TRBJ1-1; 12 bases are a match to TRBD1. The trim removed 6 bases at V and 3 bases at J, leaving 11 bases unmatched. The CDR3 is 17 residues long. Germline V lookup: CDR1 MNHNS, CDR2 SASEGT. For the CDR3, the DNA is TGTGCCAGCAGCAGAGGGACAGGGGGCTGGGGGGACACTGAAGCTTTCTTT. This gives the protein CASSRGTGGWGDTEAFF.

The V gene is TRBV3-1, the J gene TRBJ2-2; tentative D call: TRBD2 (5 bases). CDR1 and CDR2 (germline): LGHDT, YNNKEL (reference sequence). The CDR3 extends over 15 amino acids. V lost 1 base to trimming and J lost 3 bases, with 9 bases between them. DNA for the CDR3: TGTGCCAGCAGCCAAGGGGAGACTTACACCGGGGAGCTGTTTTTT. It encodes CASSQGETYTGELFF.

This clonotype was observed at least ten times. The chain joins TRBV18 to TRBJ2-7; 11 positions match TRBD2. CDR1 is KGHSH, CDR2 LQKENI, per germline. This CDR3 region has 15 residues. Trimming took 3 bases from V and 2 from J; bases not matched to a gene: 3. CDR3 sequence reads: CASSPTSGSPYEQYF. CDR3 nucleotides: TGTGCCAGCTCACCTACTAGCGGGAGTCCCTACGAGCAGTACTTC. The full variable domain, rest sourced from reference TRBV18 and TRBJ2-7, is NAGVMQNPRHLVRRRGQEARLRCSPMKGHSHVYWYRQLPEEGLKFMVYLQKENIIDESGMPKERFSAEFPKEGPSILRIQQVVRGDSAAYFCASSPTSGSPYEQYFGPGTRLTVT.